Listed below are T cell receptor beta chains from one sample, sequenced in a study of cytomegalovirus exposure and HLA in healthy donors. TCRdb's table, derived via immunoSEQ multiplex PCR, lists solely in-frame clones and lacks some. The data show about 64,000 clones, about 85% seen once. Sequenced input: PBMCs. These receptors all come from a female donor in good health and CMV-seronegative. CDR3s include the opening cysteine and the closing phenylalanine or tryptophan. D genes are given only for firm matches. Clone size is shown for a subset of rows, as once, few, many or a class of expanded clone.

cdr3_aa: CASSPGGAQPQHF
cdr3_nt: TGTGCCAGCTCACCCGGAGGGGCTCAGCCCCAGCATTTT
j_call: TRBJ1-5
v_call: TRBV18
clone_size: -
d_call: -

cdr3_aa: CASSPPSGGFTDTQYF
cdr3_nt: TGCGCCAGCAGCCCCCCGAGCGGGGGATTCACAGATACGCAGTATTTT
j_call: TRBJ2-3
v_call: TRBV5-1
clone_size: -
d_call: TRBD2

cdr3_aa: CASSLRQVGATDTQYF
cdr3_nt: TGTGCCAGCAGCTTAAGGCAGGTGGGGGCGACAGATACGCAGTATTTT
j_call: TRBJ2-3
v_call: TRBV7-9
clone_size: once
d_call: -

cdr3_aa: CASSVEMAANEQFF
cdr3_nt: TGTGCCAGCAGCGTAGAGATGGCGGCCAATGAGCAGTTCTTC
j_call: TRBJ2-1
v_call: TRBV9
clone_size: -
d_call: -

cdr3_aa: CASSRLAGVAKNSQYF
cdr3_nt: TGTGCCAGCAGCCGACTAGCGGGAGTAGCCAAAAACAGTCAGTACTTC
j_call: TRBJ2-4
v_call: TRBV5-8
clone_size: -
d_call: TRBD2

cdr3_aa: CASSLNGNSPLHF
cdr3_nt: TGTGCCAGCAGCTTAAACGGGAATTCACCCCTCCACTTT
j_call: TRBJ1-6
v_call: TRBV7-8
clone_size: -
d_call: -

cdr3_aa: CASSYTQSSYEQYF
cdr3_nt: TGTGCCAGCAGTTACACACAGAGCTCCTACGAGCAGTACTTC
j_call: TRBJ2-7
v_call: TRBV6-6
clone_size: -
d_call: -

cdr3_aa: CASSPGGMGNQPQHF
cdr3_nt: TGTGCCAGCAGCCCAGGGGGCATGGGGAATCAGCCCCAGCATTTT
j_call: TRBJ1-5
v_call: TRBV9
clone_size: -
d_call: TRBD1

cdr3_aa: CASSTRQGSEQYF
cdr3_nt: TGTGCCAGCAGCACCCGACAGGGGAGCGAGCAGTACTTC
j_call: TRBJ2-7
v_call: TRBV6-5
clone_size: -
d_call: TRBD1

cdr3_aa: CASSGSARESQQYF
cdr3_nt: TGTGCCAGCAGTGGGTCCGCCAGGGAATCCCAGCAGTACTTC
j_call: TRBJ2-7
v_call: TRBV2
clone_size: -
d_call: -

cdr3_aa: CASKASGGVKTQYF
cdr3_nt: TGTGCCAGCAAAGCTAGCGGGGGAGTAAAGACCCAGTACTTC
j_call: TRBJ2-5
v_call: TRBV2
clone_size: -
d_call: TRBD2

cdr3_aa: CASQPGSAPETQYF
cdr3_nt: TGCGCCAGTCAGCCGGGATCCGCCCCAGAGACCCAGTACTTC
j_call: TRBJ2-5
v_call: TRBV5-1
clone_size: -
d_call: -

cdr3_aa: CASSLDAGAGTGELFF
cdr3_nt: TGCGCCAGCAGCTTGGATGCGGGGGCCGGAACCGGGGAGCTGTTTTTT
j_call: TRBJ2-2
v_call: TRBV5-1
clone_size: -
d_call: -

cdr3_aa: CASSFTGQTNEKLFF
cdr3_nt: TGTGCCAGCAGCTTTACAGGGCAGACTAATGAAAAACTGTTTTTT
j_call: TRBJ1-4
v_call: TRBV7-6
clone_size: -
d_call: -

cdr3_aa: CASSQTGQAVGDEQFF
cdr3_nt: TGCGCCAGCAGCCAAACGGGACAGGCGGTGGGCGATGAGCAGTTCTTC
j_call: TRBJ2-1
v_call: TRBV4-1
clone_size: -
d_call: TRBD1

cdr3_aa: CASSSIGERRNEQFF
cdr3_nt: TGTGCCAGCAGCAGTATTGGAGAACGGAGGAATGAGCAGTTCTTC
j_call: TRBJ2-1
v_call: TRBV9
clone_size: few
d_call: -

cdr3_aa: CASSLGVNSYNEQFF
cdr3_nt: TGTGCCAGCAGCTTAGGAGTAAACTCCTACAATGAGCAGTTCTTC
j_call: TRBJ2-1
v_call: TRBV7-9
clone_size: -
d_call: -

cdr3_aa: CATHGTNKNIQYF
cdr3_nt: TGTGCCACCCACGGTACGAACAAAAACATTCAGTACTTC
j_call: TRBJ2-4
v_call: TRBV27
clone_size: -
d_call: -

cdr3_aa: CASSYWSSGSSYEQYF
cdr3_nt: TGTGCCAGCAGTTACTGGTCTAGCGGGAGCTCCTACGAGCAGTACTTC
j_call: TRBJ2-7
v_call: TRBV6-6
clone_size: -
d_call: TRBD2

cdr3_aa: CASSYRGTGGNEQYF
cdr3_nt: TGTGCCAGCAGTTACCGGGGGACAGGGGGCAATGAGCAGTACTTC
j_call: TRBJ2-7
v_call: TRBV6-6
clone_size: -
d_call: TRBD1

cdr3_aa: CASTITSDREDCEQYF
cdr3_nt: TGTGCCAGCACTATTACCTCCGACAGGGAGGACTGCGAGCAGTACTTC
j_call: TRBJ2-7
v_call: TRBV2
clone_size: -
d_call: -

cdr3_aa: CASSRKAGVTETQYF
cdr3_nt: TGTGCCAGCAGCAGGAAAGCGGGAGTAACAGAGACCCAGTACTTC
j_call: TRBJ2-5
v_call: TRBV6-5
clone_size: -
d_call: TRBD2

cdr3_aa: CASSKTGKETQYF
cdr3_nt: TGTGCCAGCAGCAAGACAGGGAAAGAGACCCAGTACTTC
j_call: TRBJ2-5
v_call: TRBV11-2
clone_size: -
d_call: TRBD1

cdr3_aa: CASSLWGSGRLENEQFF
cdr3_nt: TGTGCCAGCAGTTTATGGGGTAGCGGAAGACTAGAGAATGAGCAGTTCTTC
j_call: TRBJ2-1
v_call: TRBV27
clone_size: -
d_call: -

cdr3_aa: CASSLPGVHEQYF
cdr3_nt: TGTGCCAGCAGCTTACCAGGGGTTCACGAGCAGTACTTC
j_call: TRBJ2-7
v_call: TRBV11-2
clone_size: -
d_call: -

cdr3_aa: CASSRGGAYEAFF
cdr3_nt: TGTGCCAGCAGCCGGGGGGGGGCCTATGAAGCTTTCTTT
j_call: TRBJ1-1
v_call: TRBV6-5
clone_size: -
d_call: -

cdr3_aa: CASRKDTSEQYF
cdr3_nt: TGCGCCAGCAGAAAGGACACCTCCGAGCAGTACTTC
j_call: TRBJ2-7
v_call: TRBV5-1
clone_size: -
d_call: -

cdr3_aa: CSARTGEPYGYTF
cdr3_nt: TGCAGCGCCAGGACAGGGGAACCCTATGGCTACACCTTC
j_call: TRBJ1-2
v_call: TRBV29-1
clone_size: -
d_call: TRBD1

cdr3_aa: CASSVVGGEGTEAFF
cdr3_nt: TGTGCCAGCAGCGTAGTTGGTGGAGAGGGCACTGAAGCTTTCTTT
j_call: TRBJ1-1
v_call: TRBV9
clone_size: once
d_call: -

cdr3_aa: CASGRGGSGNTIYF
cdr3_nt: TGTGCCAGTGGGAGGGGGGGCTCTGGAAACACCATATATTTT
j_call: TRBJ1-3
v_call: TRBV9
clone_size: -
d_call: -

cdr3_aa: CASSERLAGGLIKNIQYF
cdr3_nt: TGTGCCAGCAGTGAACGCCTAGCGGGGGGACTCATCAAAAACATTCAGTACTTC
j_call: TRBJ2-4
v_call: TRBV6-1
clone_size: -
d_call: TRBD2

cdr3_aa: CASKGQEHNQPQHF
cdr3_nt: TGTGCCAGCAAGGGACAGGAACACAATCAGCCCCAGCATTTT
j_call: TRBJ1-5
v_call: TRBV6-6
clone_size: -
d_call: TRBD1

cdr3_aa: CASSLGRNQGNQPQHF
cdr3_nt: TGTGCCAGCAGCTTGGGCCGTAATCAGGGCAATCAGCCCCAGCATTTT
j_call: TRBJ1-5
v_call: TRBV5-5
clone_size: -
d_call: -

cdr3_aa: CASSDSAGGPSDTQYF
cdr3_nt: TGTGCCAGCAGTGACTCTGCGGGAGGGCCCTCCGATACGCAGTATTTT
j_call: TRBJ2-3
v_call: TRBV6-4
clone_size: -
d_call: TRBD2

cdr3_aa: CASSRGTSGYNEQFF
cdr3_nt: TGTGCCAGCAGCCGTGGGACTAGCGGATACAATGAGCAGTTCTTC
j_call: TRBJ2-1
v_call: TRBV7-9
clone_size: -
d_call: TRBD2

cdr3_aa: CASTLGGGSDEQYF
cdr3_nt: TGTGCCAGCACCCTCGGGGGCGGGAGCGACGAGCAGTACTTC
j_call: TRBJ2-7
v_call: TRBV25-1
clone_size: -
d_call: -

cdr3_aa: CASSYSEGSWPQHF
cdr3_nt: TGTGCCAGCAGTTACTCGGAGGGGTCATGGCCCCAGCATTTT
j_call: TRBJ1-5
v_call: TRBV6-5
clone_size: few
d_call: -

cdr3_aa: CASSDRTAQETQYF
cdr3_nt: TGTGCCAGCAGTGATAGGACTGCGCAAGAGACCCAGTACTTC
j_call: TRBJ2-5
v_call: TRBV2
clone_size: -
d_call: -

cdr3_aa: CAWSVRAGGVGYTF
cdr3_nt: TGTGCCTGGAGTGTACGTGCAGGGGGCGTCGGCTACACCTTC
j_call: TRBJ1-2
v_call: TRBV30
clone_size: -
d_call: TRBD1

cdr3_aa: CANSLRTVVETEAFF
cdr3_nt: TGTGCCAACAGTTTAAGGACAGTTGTTGAAACTGAAGCTTTCTTT
j_call: TRBJ1-1
v_call: TRBV28
clone_size: -
d_call: -

cdr3_aa: CARRTTGQGSPLHF
cdr3_nt: TGTGCCAGAAGGACAACGGGACAGGGATCACCCCTCCACTTT
j_call: TRBJ1-6
v_call: TRBV5-3
clone_size: -
d_call: TRBD1

cdr3_aa: CASRSGQGVNEQFF
cdr3_nt: TGTGCCAGCAGGTCGGGACAGGGAGTAAATGAGCAGTTCTTC
j_call: TRBJ2-1
v_call: TRBV28
clone_size: -
d_call: TRBD1

cdr3_aa: CASSLLKRLAGGKDEQFF
cdr3_nt: TGTGCCAGCAGCTTACTCAAGCGACTAGCGGGAGGGAAAGATGAGCAGTTCTTC
j_call: TRBJ2-1
v_call: TRBV7-8
clone_size: -
d_call: TRBD2

cdr3_aa: CASSISGRYNEQFF
cdr3_nt: TGTGCCAGTAGTATCTCCGGGAGATACAATGAGCAGTTCTTC
j_call: TRBJ2-1
v_call: TRBV19
clone_size: -
d_call: -

cdr3_aa: CAFAAEQETQYF
cdr3_nt: TGTGCCTTCGCAGCGGAGCAAGAGACCCAGTACTTC
j_call: TRBJ2-5
v_call: TRBV30
clone_size: -
d_call: -

cdr3_aa: CASSYSRVGANVLTF
cdr3_nt: TGTGCCAGCAGTTACTCCAGGGTTGGGGCCAACGTCCTGACTTTC
j_call: TRBJ2-6
v_call: TRBV6-6
clone_size: few
d_call: -

cdr3_aa: CASSHFKQGWGTDTQYF
cdr3_nt: TGTGCCAGCAGCCACTTTAAACAGGGATGGGGCACAGATACGCAGTATTTT
j_call: TRBJ2-3
v_call: TRBV4-2
clone_size: -
d_call: -

cdr3_aa: CASSDFGGRGAFF
cdr3_nt: TGTGCCAGCAGTGATTTCGGGGGGAGGGGGGCTTTCTTT
j_call: TRBJ1-1
v_call: TRBV2
clone_size: -
d_call: -

cdr3_aa: CASSPTQGLSTGELFF
cdr3_nt: TGTGCCAGCAGCCCCACACAGGGTCTGAGCACCGGGGAGCTGTTTTTT
j_call: TRBJ2-2
v_call: TRBV11-2
clone_size: -
d_call: -

cdr3_aa: CASEGDHNEQFF
cdr3_nt: TGTGCCAGCGAGGGCGACCACAATGAGCAGTTCTTC
j_call: TRBJ2-1
v_call: TRBV6-1
clone_size: -
d_call: -

cdr3_aa: CASSLVGLAAGELFF
cdr3_nt: TGCGCCAGCAGCTTGGTCGGACTAGCAGCCGGAGAGCTGTTTTTT
j_call: TRBJ2-2
v_call: TRBV5-1
clone_size: -
d_call: TRBD2

cdr3_aa: CASSQESSILYEQYF
cdr3_nt: TGTGCCAGCAGCCAAGAATCGTCTATCCTATACGAGCAGTACTTC
j_call: TRBJ2-7
v_call: TRBV14
clone_size: -
d_call: -

cdr3_aa: CASSLGGRASYGYTF
cdr3_nt: TGTGCCAGCAGCCTAGGGGGGCGAGCATCCTATGGCTACACCTTC
j_call: TRBJ1-2
v_call: TRBV9
clone_size: -
d_call: -